A single sample is the source of the 19 T cell receptor beta chains below, sequenced in a study of T cell repertoires in cytomegalovirus infection. TCRdb recomputed calls from the reads with MiXCR, one row per CDR3 protein. The table includes some 150,000 distinct CDR3 sequences, about 20% detected once. The specimen sequenced was PBMCs. The receptor set was obtained from a human donor in good health (CMV status not recorded). Some clones in this sample may be carry-over from other donors' samples.

This clonotype was observed a handful of times. CDR3: CSAPLAGGGELFF. CDR3 DNA sequence: TGCAGTGCCCCACTAGCGGGGGGCGGGGAGCTGTTTTTT. The chain is built from TRBV20-1 and TRBJ2-2; 12 nucleotides match TRBD2. This CDR3 region has 13 residues. The V and J ends lost 6 bases and 7 bases, in that order; junction bases with no gene match: 3. Germline V lookup: CDR1 DFQATT, CDR2 SNEGSKA (reference sequence).

The rearrangement joins TRBV6-2 or TRBV6-3 to TRBJ1-1; possibly TRBD1 for D (5 bases). Deletions cut 7 bases from V and 10 bases from J, with 16 bases between. The CDR3 has 12 residues. Germline CDR1 and CDR2: MNHEY and SVGEGT. CDR3 sequence: CASTGNRPRAFF. For the CDR3, the DNA is TGTGCCAGCACGGGTAACAGGCCAAGAGCTTTCTTT.

This clonotype came up once. The chain joins TRBV9 to TRBJ1-5; 9 bases map to TRBD1. The trim removed 0 bases at V and 5 bases at J, leaving 6 bases unmatched. The CDR3 length is 16 residues. CDR1 and CDR2 from the germline V gene are SGDLS and YYNGEE. The CDR3 here is CASSVGDRAGDQPQHF. Written as DNA, the CDR3 is TGTGCCAGCAGCGTAGGGGACAGGGCTGGGGATCAGCCCCAGCATTTT.

J is TRBJ1-1 and V is TRBV6-2 or TRBV6-3; the D is unclear. Germline V lookup: CDR1 MNHEY, CDR2 SVGEGT. The CDR3 contains 14 residues. V lost 4 bases, J lost 1 base, and 10 bases lay in between. The CDR3 reads CASSSPEPNTEAFF. As DNA, the CDR3 is TGTGCCAGCAGTTCCCCAGAACCGAACACTGAAGCTTTCTTT.

Many counts were recorded for this clonotype. The chain employs TRBV7-2 and TRBJ2-7; D is unresolved. The germline gives CDR1 SGHTA, CDR2 FQGNSA. This CDR3 is 14 amino acids long. V was pared by 5 bases and J by 4 bases, with 15 bases between. CDR3 sequence: CASSRHEVRYEQYF. CDR3 sequence (DNA): TGTGCCAGCAGCCGGCATGAGGTCCGGTACGAGCAGTACTTC.

V usage is TRBV9 and J usage is TRBJ2-7, with 8 positions matching TRBD2. The germline CDR1 and CDR2 sequences are SGDLS and YYNGEE. V gave up 0 bases and J gave up 2 bases; unmatched junction bases: 13. There are 18 residues in the CDR3. The CDR3 spells CASSVGSSAGVSPYEQYF. The CDR3 bases are TGTGCCAGCAGCGTAGGAAGTTCAGCGGGAGTTTCCCCCTACGAGCAGTACTTC.

This clonotype has only a few counts. The chain recombines TRBV14 with TRBJ1-1, with D possibly TRBD1 on 5 matching bases. Trimming pared 0 bases from V and 5 bases from J, leaving 10 bases between. CDR1 is SGHDN and CDR2 is FVKESK in the germline V gene. The CDR3 loop spans 14 amino acids. CDR3 sequence (DNA): TGTGCCAGCAGCCAAGAGGGGGTCCGGACTGAAGCTTTCTTT. This gives the protein CASSQEGVRTEAFF. Complete variable domain (other parts from reference TRBV14 and TRBJ1-1): EAGVTQFPSHSVIEKGQTVTLRCDPISGHDNLYWYRRVMGKEIKFLLHFVKESKQDESGMPNNRFLAERTGGTYSTLKVQPAELEDSGVYFCASSQEGVRTEAFFGQGTRLTVV.

There are a few counts of this clonotype. This chain links TRBV19 with TRBJ2-6; 9 bases map to TRBD1. V lost 6 bases, J lost 2 bases, and 11 bases stayed unmatched. The CDR3 spans 18 residues. Germline lookup yields CDR1 LNHDA and CDR2 SQIVND (reference sequence). DNA of the CDR3: TGTGCCAGTAGCAACCCGGGACAGGGACGGCCTGGGGCCAACGTCCTGACTTTC. It codes for CASSNPGQGRPGANVLTF.

This clonotype was found a few times. The chain couples TRBV6-6 to TRBJ1-2; possible D gene TRBD1, 6 bases. Germline values: CDR1 MNHNY, CDR2 SVGAGI (reference sequence). Trimming removed 3 bases from V and 8 bases from J, with 19 bases in between. This CDR3 comprises 15 residues. The CDR3 DNA sequence: TGTGCCAGCAGTTATGCAGGGGAGGGACCTCAAGGCTACACCTTC. Translating gives CASSYAGEGPQGYTF.

J is TRBJ2-1 and V is TRBV7-2; 8 positions match TRBD1. Germline V gene sequence: CDR1 SGHTA, CDR2 FQGNSA. CDR3 length: 15 residues. V gave up 2 bases and J gave up 6 bases; unmatched junction bases: 6. CDR3 loop: CASSLQGALGNEQFF. The CDR3 region has the DNA TGTGCCAGCAGCTTACAGGGGGCGCTGGGCAATGAGCAGTTCTTC. Based on the CDR3 plus reference TRBV7-2 and TRBJ2-1, the full variable domain is GAGVSQSPSNKVTEKGKDVELRCDPISGHTALYWYRQSLGQGLEFLIYFQGNSAPDKSGLPSDRFSAERTGGSVSTLTIQRTQQEDSAVYLCASSLQGALGNEQFFGPGTRLTVL.

This clonotype was counted many times. J is TRBJ1-2 and V is TRBV7-2; TRBD1 matches at 8 bases. Germline values: CDR1 SGHTA, CDR2 FQGNSA. After removal of 3 bases from V and 4 bases from J, the junction contained 7 bases not matched to a gene. This CDR3 is built from 15 residues. CDR3 residues: CASSFTRTGFYGYTF. CDR3 bases: TGTGCCAGCAGCTTTACTCGGACAGGGTTCTATGGCTACACCTTC.

V usage is TRBV19 and J usage is TRBJ1-5; unclear D gene. CDR3 size: 12 residues. V lost 1 base, J lost 6 bases, and 4 bases lay in between. Germline V CDR1 and CDR2: LNHDA, SQIVND (reference sequence). The CDR3 here is CASSIGGQPQHF. The CDR3 DNA is TGTGCCAGTAGTATAGGGGGTCAGCCCCAGCATTTT.

The sample holds many counts of this clonotype. The CDR3 spells CASSYGALEKLFF. The CDR3, as DNA: TGTGCCAGCAGTTACGGGGCCCTGGAAAAACTGTTTTTT. J is TRBJ1-4 and V is TRBV6-6, with a weak D call TRBD1 (5 bases). The CDR3 loop spans 13 amino acids. CDR1 is MNHNY and CDR2 is SVGAGI in the germline V gene (reference sequence). V lost 2 bases and J 8 bases, leaving 9 bases between the germline ends.

This clonotype has more than one count but fewer than ten. CDR3 sequence (DNA): TGTGCCAGCAGCTTCGGGACAGGGGAACGGAATAATGAAAAACTGTTTTTT. Amino acid sequence: CASSFGTGERNNEKLFF. This rearrangement joins TRBV7-6 to TRBJ1-4, with 10 bases fitting TRBD1. The ends lost 3 bases at V and 4 bases at J; junction bases unmatched: 8. Germline V lookup: CDR1 SGHVS, CDR2 FNYEAQ. The CDR3 has 17 residues.

This clonotype was seen a handful of times. The genes are TRBV12-3 or TRBV12-4 and TRBJ2-5; TRBD2 matches at 8 bases. This CDR3 contains 13 residues. V dropped 6 bases and J dropped 5; count of bases not matched to a gene: 5. In DNA, the CDR3 is TGTGCCAGCAGGGAAGGCGGGGGGGAGACCCAGTACTTC. This gives the protein CASREGGGETQYF.

The sample holds a few counts of this clonotype. The rearrangement joins TRBV28 to TRBJ2-7, with D unresolved. The germline V gene encodes CDR1 MDHEN and CDR2 SYDVKM. There are 13 residues in the CDR3. Between the trimmed V and J ends, which lost 2 bases and 5 bases, there was a span of 10 bases. CDR3 coding DNA: TGTGCCAGCAGTTTAAATCTTGGAGACGAGCAGTACTTC. Translating gives CASSLNLGDEQYF.

This clonotype occurred a few times. This chain joins TRBV7-9 and TRBJ1-2; a weak D match, TRBD1 (5 bases). The CDR3 covers 15 residues. Trimming left V 3 bases short and J 8 bases short, with 19 bases between. Germline-derived CDR1 and CDR2 are SEHNR and FQNEAQ (reference sequence). DNA for the CDR3: TGTGCCAGCAGCTTCCCGGCAGGGTCCGTTTGGGGCTACACCTTC. This gives the protein CASSFPAGSVWGYTF.

This clonotype came up many times. This sequence joins TRBV11-2 and TRBJ2-3; 7 bases line up with TRBD2. CDR1 is SGHAT, CDR2 FQNNGV, per germline. The CDR3 sequence is 12 residues long. With 5 bases clipped from V and 8 bases from J, the junction kept 4 bases outside the gene matches. CDR3 in amino acids: CASSPGGGTQYF. DNA of the CDR3: TGTGCCAGCAGCCCAGGCGGGGGTACGCAGTATTTT.

V is TRBV9 and J is TRBJ2-2, with 8 bases that match TRBD2. The V gene's germline CDR1 is SGDLS and CDR2 YYNGEE. This CDR3 has 16 amino acids. After removal of 0 bases from V and 5 bases from J, the junction contained 6 bases not matched to a gene. The CDR3 protein is CASSVVSGTVTGELFF. Written as DNA, the CDR3 is TGTGCCAGCAGCGTAGTTAGCGGGACGGTTACCGGGGAGCTGTTTTTT.